This TCR beta chain emerged from a study of T cell repertoires in cytomegalovirus infection. Study-wide background: An indication of both CMV infection and matching HLA type came from public TCR beta signatures. Notes on the study in general: CMV-specific HLA-C-restricted TCR beta clonotypes dominated the ex vivo response. People with CMV and the relevant HLA were identified by cumulative public TCR beta family frequency.

In its sample, this clonotype was seen a few times. Its antigen is currently unknown. In TCRdb, the reads were re-called with MiXCR into one record per CDR3 protein. The table lists 680,000 or so distinct CDR3 sequences, roughly a third of them singletons. The TCR originated in a human donor in good health (CMV status not recorded). Some clones in this sample may be carry-over from other donors' samples. Specimen: PBMCs.

The CDR3 region has the DNA TGTGCCAGCAGCCTGACCAGGGGCACGCAGTATTTT. Translating it yields CASSLTRGTQYF. The gene calls are TRBV7-9 and TRBJ2-3; TRBD1 might be the D (6 bases). V lost 5 bases and J lost 9, with 12 bases in between. The CDR3 spans 12 residues. The germline gives CDR1 SEHNR, CDR2 FQNEAQ (reference sequence).